This TCR beta chain was identified in a study of breast tumors, draining lymph nodes, adjacent tissues. Study-wide findings and caveats: Tumor T cell lymph node origin was a supported hypothesis, not proven.

Samples came from axillary lymph nodes draining the breast cancer. TCRdb fed the multiplex PCR reads into MiXCR, producing one record per CDR3 protein. The data show 150,000 to 200,000 distinct CDR3 sequences, around 29% seen once. The CDR3 sequence is 16 residues long. CDR1 is SGDLS and CDR2 is YYNGEE in the germline V gene. The ends were cut back, 5 bases at V and 7 bases at J, with 19 bases in the middle. Turning to this clonotype: No antigen is known for it.

The chain employs TRBV9 and TRBJ1-6, with D perhaps matching TRBD1 (5 bases). Sequenced sample: axillary lymph node tissue. The receptor comes from a female donor with breast cancer. Some clones in this sample may be carry-over from other donors' samples. The CDR3 loop is CASSDGTGLYNSPLHF. The CDR3 nucleotides are TGTGCCAGCAGTGACGGGACGGGCTTATACAATTCACCCCTCCACTTT. The full variable domain, rest sourced from reference TRBV9 and TRBJ1-6, is DSGVTQTPKHLITATGQRVTLRCSPRSGDLSVYWYQQSLDQGLQFLIQYYNGEERAKGNILERFSAQQFPDLHSELNLSSLELGDSALYFCASSDGTGLYNSPLHFGNGTRLTVT.